This T cell receptor (beta chain) was observed in a study of CD8+ T cells in alopecia areata. Across the study: Treatment ran 6 to 18 months, with 6 months of follow-up afterward.

TCR sequencing used cDNA made by reverse transcription of extracted RNA. TCRdb's copy holds only in-frame clones and misses some; the assay was immunoSEQ multiplex PCR. Of 150,000 to 200,000 clones in the sample, about 61% were seen once. Study conclusions and caveats: Under tofacitinib, fewer expanded CD8+ clones appeared among the top 100 scalp clones.

As to treatment: oral pan-JAK inhibitor, 5-10 mg twice daily. Samples from alopecia areata patients were lesional scalp punch biopsies and peripheral blood. Comment on this clone: Its target is unknown.

CDR1 is MGHRA and CDR2 is YSYEKL in the germline V gene. The CDR3 is 16 residues long. The V segment lost 4 bases and the J segment 4 bases; nucleotides outside the gene matches: 10. The sample consisted of CD4+ T cells sorted from blood, taken between weeks 55 and 65, from a patient treated with tofacitinib. V is TRBV4-1 and J is TRBJ2-5; TRBD1 agrees at 9 bases. The receptor comes from a human donor with alopecia areata. The CDR3 DNA is TGCGCCAGCAGCCTATCGGCGGGACAGGGTCTAGAGACCCAGTACTTC. Amino acid sequence: CASSLSAGQGLETQYF.